The 4 T cell receptor beta chains below come from one sample, sequenced in a study of cytomegalovirus exposure and HLA in healthy donors. PCR employed 60 Vbeta and 13 Jbeta primers. This table comes from immunoSEQ multiplex PCR, and its TCRdb copy is limited to in-frame clones, with some not included. The repertoire includes 100,000 to 150,000 clones, about four fifths of them detected once, and 3.6% sits in the top ten. Input material: PBMCs. Receptors were obtained from a woman in her thirties or forties in good health and CMV-seropositive.

This clone was seen only once. The chain carries TRBV5-1 and TRBJ2-2; 14 bases map to TRBD2. CDR3 size: 18 residues. Germline loops: CDR1 SGHRS, CDR2 YFSETQ. Trimming at V came to 2 bases and at J to 2 bases, leaving 5 bases not matched to a gene. The CDR3 loop reads CASSFGLAGGPNTGELFF. The CDR3, as DNA: TGCGCCAGCAGCTTCGGACTAGCGGGAGGACCCAACACCGGGGAGCTGTTTTTT.

The CDR3 reads CASSSRDSGYGYTF. CDR3 coding DNA: TGTGCCAGCAGCTCGCGGGACAGTGGATATGGCTACACCTTC. The V call is TRBV5-6, the J call TRBJ1-2, with 7 bases fitting TRBD1. CDR3 length: 14 residues. The V gene end was trimmed by 3 bases and the J gene end by 5 bases; junction bases not matched to a gene: 7. Germline CDR1 and CDR2: SGHDT and YYEEEE.

The CDR3 sequence is CASSLAAGGYTDTQYF. In DNA form, the CDR3 reads TGTGCCAGCAGCTTGGCTGCTGGAGGGTACACAGATACGCAGTATTTT. This chain joins TRBV5-8 and TRBJ2-3; weak D call: TRBD2 (6 bases). The V end was cut by 0 bases, the J end by 2 bases, with 13 bases between. The germline CDR1 and CDR2 sequences are SGHTS and YDEGEE. This CDR3 has 16 residues.

V gene TRBV6-5 combines with J gene TRBJ2-2, with a possible D match to TRBD2 (5 bases). Germline CDR1 is MNHEY and CDR2 is SVGAGI. This CDR3 is built from 15 residues. The V end lost 0 bases, the J end lost 2 bases, and 7 bases lay between the germline ends. The CDR3 DNA is TGTGCCAGCAGTTACTCGGGGAGTAACACCGGGGAGCTGTTTTTT. The encoded protein is CASSYSGSNTGELFF.